The rows below give T cell receptor beta chains drawn from one sample of a study of spatial heterogeneity in lung cancer. In TCRdb, the 5' RACE reads were re-called with MiXCR into one record per CDR3 protein. Of approximately 2,000 distinct CDR3 sequences listed, about 7.7% are singletons. The sample consisted of lung tumor tissue, taken at surgery. The receptors shown here come from a male donor with early-stage non-small cell lung cancer. CDR3s include the opening cysteine and the closing phenylalanine or tryptophan. Fields, in order: D gene, CDR3 length, V gene, J gene, clone size, CDR3 protein, CDR3 DNA. D genes are given only for firm matches. Only part of the rows carry a size: once, few, many, or a class if the clone is expanded.

NA,13,TRBV25-1,TRBJ1-5,medium-sized,CASSEGGNQPQHF,TGTGCCAGCAGTGAGGGAGGCAATCAGCCCCAGCATTTT
NA,14,TRBV6-2/TRBV6-3,TRBJ1-5,medium-sized,CASVASGSNQPQHF,TGTGCCAGCGTAGCGTCAGGGAGCAATCAGCCCCAGCATTTT
NA,15,TRBV27,TRBJ2-3,few,CASSFWAGEVNTQYF,TGTGCCAGCAGTTTCTGGGCAGGGGAAGTGAATACGCAGTATTTT
TRBD2,17,TRBV7-8,TRBJ2-7,NA,CASSLAGLAGGTYEQYF,TGTGCCAGCAGCTTAGCGGGACTAGCGGGGGGTACCTACGAGCAGTACTTC
NA,15,TRBV5-1,TRBJ2-2,medium-sized,CASSFITVNTGELFF,TGCGCCAGCAGCTTCATAACTGTTAACACCGGGGAGCTGTTTTTT
NA,16,TRBV20-1,TRBJ1-5,medium-sized,CSARDSTGIRNQPQHF,TGCAGTGCTAGAGATAGTACAGGGATACGCAATCAGCCCCAGCATTTT
TRBD1,13,TRBV24-1,TRBJ1-5,NA,CATSDRGLQPQHF,TGTGCCACCAGCGACAGGGGGTTACAGCCCCAGCATTTT
NA,15,TRBV9,TRBJ2-1,large,CASSVGGPAYNEQFF,TGTGCCAGCAGCGTAGGAGGGCCGGCCTACAATGAGCAGTTCTTC
NA,15,TRBV28,TRBJ2-5,NA,CASRGVARYQETQYF,TGTGCCAGCCGCGGGGTAGCGAGGTACCAAGAGACCCAGTACTTC
NA,17,TRBV5-1,TRBJ2-3,medium-sized,CASSSAAQIKGTDTQYF,TGCGCCAGCAGCTCGGCGGCTCAGATCAAGGGCACAGATACGCAGTATTTT
NA,14,TRBV20-1,TRBJ1-1,medium-sized,CSARDPWGWTEAFF,TGCAGTGCTAGAGACCCGTGGGGGTGGACTGAAGCTTTCTTT
TRBD1,14,TRBV6-1,TRBJ1-2,medium-sized,CASRSTGEGYGYTF,TGTGCCAGCAGATCGACAGGGGAGGGCTATGGCTACACCTTC
NA,14,TRBV7-2,TRBJ1-1,medium-sized,CASSFQGMNTEAFF,TGTGCCAGCAGCTTCCAAGGCATGAACACTGAAGCTTTCTTT
TRBD1,16,TRBV7-9,TRBJ2-3,few,CASSLAVPGGGYTQYF,TGTGCCAGCAGCTTAGCGGTGCCAGGGGGTGGATATACGCAGTATTTT
TRBD2,19,TRBV12-3/TRBV12-4,TRBJ2-3,NA,CASSSGGRVSGRATDTQYF,TGTGCCAGCAGCTCTGGGGGGCGGGTGAGCGGGAGGGCCACAGATACGCAGTATTTT
NA,16,TRBV6-1,TRBJ2-1,few,CASSLGLLSSYNEQFF,TGTGCCAGCAGCCTTGGACTATTAAGCTCCTACAATGAGCAGTTCTTC
NA,14,TRBV9,TRBJ1-2,medium-sized,CASSVGQDGYGYTF,TGTGCCAGCAGCGTAGGACAGGATGGCTATGGCTACACCTTC
NA,12,TRBV18,TRBJ2-7,few,CASSLEGLEQYF,TGTGCCAGCTCACTGGAGGGCCTCGAGCAGTACTTC
NA,12,TRBV29-1,TRBJ1-5,medium-sized,CSVGTPNEPQHF,TGCAGCGTTGGTACCCCGAATGAGCCCCAGCATTTT
NA,16,TRBV2,TRBJ2-3,NA,CASSELRGASTDTQYF,TGTGCCAGCAGTGAACTGAGGGGGGCGAGCACAGATACGCAGTATTTT
TRBD1,14,TRBV6-6,TRBJ1-1,medium-sized,CASSLGTGGSVAFF,TGTGCCAGCAGTTTGGGGACAGGGGGGAGTGTCGCTTTCTTT
TRBD2,16,TRBV4-2,TRBJ2-2,medium-sized,CASSHRAGVDTGELFF,TGTGCCAGCAGCCACCGCGCGGGGGTGGACACCGGGGAGCTGTTTTTT
TRBD1,14,TRBV29-1,TRBJ2-3,medium-sized,CSARTGMLADTQYF,TGCAGCGCGCGGACAGGGATGCTGGCAGATACGCAGTATTTT
NA,12,TRBV5-5,TRBJ2-7,NA,CASSFGDSEQYF,TGTGCCAGCAGCTTTGGGGACTCCGAGCAGTACTTC
TRBD1,14,TRBV5-1,TRBJ2-7,few,CASSARDRVYEQYF,TGCGCCAGCAGCGCCCGGGACAGGGTCTACGAGCAGTACTTC
TRBD1,16,TRBV6-5,TRBJ1-2,medium-sized,CASRPPGQGLIYGYTF,TGTGCCAGCAGGCCACCGGGACAGGGACTTATCTATGGCTACACCTTC
NA,15,TRBV6-2/TRBV6-3,TRBJ2-1,medium-sized,CASSIRDNSYNEQFF,TGTGCCAGCAGCATCCGGGACAACTCCTACAATGAGCAGTTCTTC
NA,13,TRBV6-1,TRBJ2-5,many,CASMIGQKETQYF,TGTGCCAGCATGATAGGACAGAAAGAGACCCAGTACTTC
NA,13,TRBV5-1,TRBJ1-1,medium-sized,CASSLETGTEAFF,TGCGCCAGCAGCTTGGAGACGGGGACTGAAGCTTTCTTT
NA,18,TRBV11-2,TRBJ2-3,medium-sized,CASSFRAPALTSTDTQYF,TGTGCCAGCAGCTTCCGGGCCCCAGCCTTAACTAGCACAGATACGCAGTATTTT
NA,13,TRBV18,TRBJ1-5,medium-sized,CASSQKTDQPQHF,TGTGCCAGCTCACAAAAGACAGATCAGCCCCAGCATTTT
NA,15,TRBV28,TRBJ1-4,medium-sized,CASSSPLRTNEKLFF,TGTGCCAGCAGTTCCCCCCTGCGCACTAATGAAAAACTGTTTTTT
TRBD2,16,TRBV27,TRBJ2-2,medium-sized,CASSRLAGTNTGELFF,TGTGCCAGCAGTAGACTAGCGGGGACGAACACCGGGGAGCTGTTTTTT
NA,14,TRBV28,TRBJ1-2,NA,CASSLADAGYGYTF,TGTGCCAGCAGTTTGGCGGATGCGGGCTATGGCTACACCTTC
NA,14,TRBV9,TRBJ1-2,medium-sized,CASSGHREENGYTF,TGTGCCAGCAGCGGTCACAGGGAGGAGAATGGCTACACCTTC
TRBD1,15,TRBV9,TRBJ2-2,medium-sized,CASSERTGDTGELFF,TGTGCCAGCAGCGAACGGACAGGGGACACCGGGGAGCTGTTTTTT